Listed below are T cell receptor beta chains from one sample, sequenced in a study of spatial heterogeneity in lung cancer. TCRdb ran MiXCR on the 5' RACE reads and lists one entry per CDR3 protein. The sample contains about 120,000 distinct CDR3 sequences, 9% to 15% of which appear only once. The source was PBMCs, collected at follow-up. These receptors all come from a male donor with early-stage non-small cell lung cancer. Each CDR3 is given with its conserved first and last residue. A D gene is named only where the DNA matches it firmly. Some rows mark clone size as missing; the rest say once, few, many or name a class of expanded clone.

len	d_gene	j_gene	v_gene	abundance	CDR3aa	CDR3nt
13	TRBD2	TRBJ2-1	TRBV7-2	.	CASKLAETNEQFF	TGTGCCAGCAAACTAGCGGAGACCAATGAGCAGTTCTTC
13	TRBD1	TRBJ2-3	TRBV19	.	CASSTTGRDTQYF	TGTGCCAGTAGTACGACAGGGAGAGATACGCAGTATTTT
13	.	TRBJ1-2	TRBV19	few	CASEPGPESGYTF	TGTGCCAGTGAGCCGGGGCCTGAAAGCGGCTACACCTTC
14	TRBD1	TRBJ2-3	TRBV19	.	CASWDRGGADTQYF	TGTGCCAGTTGGGACAGGGGCGGAGCAGATACGCAGTATTTT
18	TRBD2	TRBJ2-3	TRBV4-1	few	CASSQEGTSGGARDTQYF	TGCGCCAGCAGCCAAGAGGGAACTAGCGGGGGGGCGAGGGATACGCAGTATTTT
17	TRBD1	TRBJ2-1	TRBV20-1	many	CSALSPRQGSSYNEQFF	TGCAGTGCCTTATCACCCAGACAGGGGAGCTCCTACAATGAGCAGTTCTTC
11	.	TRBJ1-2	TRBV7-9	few	CASRVDYGYTF	TGTGCCAGCCGAGTGGACTATGGCTACACCTTC
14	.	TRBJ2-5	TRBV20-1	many	CSARGGDQVGTQYF	TGCAGTGCTAGAGGCGGAGACCAAGTGGGGACCCAGTACTTC
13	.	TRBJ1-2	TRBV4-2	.	CASSQQGQDGYTF	TGTGCCAGCAGCCAACAGGGGCAGGATGGCTACACCTTC
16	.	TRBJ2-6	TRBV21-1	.	CASSKGACSGANVLTF	TGTGCCAGCAGCAAAGGCGCATGTTCCGGGGCCAACGTCCTGACTTTC
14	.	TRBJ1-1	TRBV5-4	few	CASSLAFQNTEAFF	TGTGCCAGCAGCTTGGCCTTTCAGAACACTGAAGCTTTCTTT
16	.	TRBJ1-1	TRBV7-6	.	CASSLSSRVTDTEAFF	TGTGCCAGCAGCTTATCGTCCCGGGTCACTGACACTGAAGCTTTCTTT
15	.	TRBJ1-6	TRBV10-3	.	CAISEAGAGNSPLHF	TGTGCCATCAGTGAGGCAGGGGCTGGTAATTCACCCCTCCACTTT
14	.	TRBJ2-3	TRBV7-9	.	CASSLVQGTDTQYF	TGTGCCAGCAGCTTAGTACAGGGCACAGATACGCAGTATTTT
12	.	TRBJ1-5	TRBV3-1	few	CASSGPGEPQHF	TGTGCCAGCAGTGGTCCCGGCGAGCCCCAGCATTTT
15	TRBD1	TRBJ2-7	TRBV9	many	CASSEGTGPTYEQYF	TGTGCCAGCAGCGAAGGGACAGGGCCAACCTACGAGCAGTACTTC
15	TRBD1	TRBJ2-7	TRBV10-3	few	CAIRTAGDRGEEQYF	TGTGCCATCAGGACCGCCGGTGACAGGGGCGAAGAGCAGTACTTC
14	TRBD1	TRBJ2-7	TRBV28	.	CASSLGQGLYEQYF	TGTGCCAGCAGTCTGGGACAGGGACTCTACGAGCAGTACTTC
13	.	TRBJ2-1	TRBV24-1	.	CATSGVSYNEQFF	TGTGCCACCAGTGGGGTCTCCTACAATGAGCAGTTCTTC
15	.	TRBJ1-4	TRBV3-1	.	CASSQARGGPEKLFF	TGTGCCAGCAGCCAAGCCCGCGGGGGGCCTGAAAAACTGTTTTTT
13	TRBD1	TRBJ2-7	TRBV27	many	CASSFPGGGEQYF	TGTGCCAGCAGTTTTCCAGGGGGCGGCGAGCAGTACTTC
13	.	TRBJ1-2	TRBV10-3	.	CAISESGNYGYTF	TGTGCCATCAGTGAATCGGGAAACTATGGCTACACCTTC
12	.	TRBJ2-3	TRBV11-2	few	CASTPTGDTQYF	TGTGCCAGCACACCGACGGGCGATACGCAGTATTTT
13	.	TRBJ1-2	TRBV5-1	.	CASSQGRLGGYTF	TGCGCCAGCAGCCAAGGACGGCTTGGCGGCTACACCTTC
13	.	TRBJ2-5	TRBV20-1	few	CSARLRGPETQYF	TGCAGTGCTAGGCTCAGGGGCCCGGAGACCCAGTACTTC
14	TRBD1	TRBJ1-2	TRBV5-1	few	CASSLEGANYGYTF	TGCGCCAGCAGCTTGGAGGGGGCGAACTATGGCTACACCTTC
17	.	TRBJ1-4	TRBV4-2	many	CASSQQGPPSVVEKLFF	TGTGCCAGCAGTCAACAGGGTCCGCCATCAGTAGTGGAAAAACTGTTTTTT
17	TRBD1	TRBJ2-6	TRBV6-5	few	CASSGTGSWVGANVLTF	TGTGCCAGCAGCGGGACAGGGAGTTGGGTTGGGGCCAACGTCCTGACTTTC
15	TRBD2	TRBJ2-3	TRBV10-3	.	CAISMTSGGTDTQYF	TGTGCCATCAGTATGACTAGCGGGGGCACAGATACGCAGTATTTT
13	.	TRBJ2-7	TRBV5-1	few	CASRRLSSYEQYF	TGCGCCAGTCGCAGGTTAAGCTCCTACGAGCAGTACTTC
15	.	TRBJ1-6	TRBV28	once	CASTNTGSPGSPLHF	TGTGCCAGCACCAACACAGGGTCCCCTGGTTCACCCCTCCACTTT
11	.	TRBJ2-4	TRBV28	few	CASSFKSIQYF	TGTGCCAGCAGTTTTAAAAGCATTCAGTACTTC
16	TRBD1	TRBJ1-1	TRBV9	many	CASSVGDRGLNTEAFF	TGTGCCAGCAGCGTAGGGGACAGGGGGCTCAACACTGAAGCTTTCTTT
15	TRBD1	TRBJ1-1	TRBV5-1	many	CASSLEAQGATEAFF	TGCGCCAGCAGCTTGGAGGCCCAGGGGGCTACTGAAGCTTTCTTT
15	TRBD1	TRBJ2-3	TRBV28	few	CASRLRDRGLDTQYF	TGTGCCAGCAGACTCCGGGACAGGGGGCTAGATACGCAGTATTTT
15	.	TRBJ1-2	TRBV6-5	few	CASKLLEGVSYGYTF	TGTGCCAGCAAATTATTGGAGGGGGTCTCCTATGGCTACACCTTC
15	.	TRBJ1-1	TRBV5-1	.	CASSTQTLPNTEAFF	TGCGCCAGCAGCACTCAGACACTTCCGAACACTGAAGCTTTCTTT
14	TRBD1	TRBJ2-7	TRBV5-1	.	CASGTQGSPYEQYF	TGCGCCAGCGGAACACAGGGGTCCCCCTACGAGCAGTACTTC
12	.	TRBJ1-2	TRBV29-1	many	CSGGDKHYGYTF	TGCAGCGGCGGGGACAAGCACTATGGCTACACCTTC
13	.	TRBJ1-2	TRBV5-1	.	CASSEDSNYGYTF	TGCGCCAGCAGCGAGGACAGTAACTATGGCTACACCTTC
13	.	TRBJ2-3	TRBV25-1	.	CASSARIPDTQYF	TGTGCCAGCAGTGCTAGGATCCCGGATACGCAGTATTTT
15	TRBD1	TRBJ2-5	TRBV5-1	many	CASSPPTGGQETQYF	TGCGCCAGCAGCCCGCCGACAGGGGGCCAGGAGACCCAGTACTTC
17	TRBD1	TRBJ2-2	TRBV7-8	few	CASSSGTGGSGTGELFF	TGTGCCAGCAGCTCCGGGACAGGGGGCTCGGGCACCGGGGAGCTGTTTTTT
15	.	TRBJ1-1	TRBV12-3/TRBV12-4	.	CASTRARVQDTEAFF	TGTGCCAGCACCAGGGCCAGGGTTCAGGACACTGAAGCTTTCTTT
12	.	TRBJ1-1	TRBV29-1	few	CSVQNTNTEAFF	TGCAGCGTACAGAACACGAACACTGAAGCTTTCTTT
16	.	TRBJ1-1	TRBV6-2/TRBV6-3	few	CASSYTHGRVNTEAFF	TGTGCCAGCAGTTACACCCACGGGCGGGTGAACACTGAAGCTTTCTTT
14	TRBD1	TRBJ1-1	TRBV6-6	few	CASSRQGTNTEAFF	TGTGCCAGCAGTCGACAGGGGACGAACACTGAAGCTTTCTTT
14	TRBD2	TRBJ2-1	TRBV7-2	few	CASSLGLDDNEQFF	TGTGCCAGCAGCTTGGGACTAGATGACAATGAGCAGTTCTTC
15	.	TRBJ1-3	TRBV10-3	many	CAISDIGRAGNTIYF	TGTGCCATCAGTGATATCGGCAGAGCTGGAAACACCATATATTTT
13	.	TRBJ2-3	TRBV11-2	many	CASSLGYSDTQYF	TGTGCCAGCAGCTTGGGGTATTCGGATACGCAGTATTTT
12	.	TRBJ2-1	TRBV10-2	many	CASSENRERQFF	TGCGCCAGCAGTGAGAATAGGGAGAGGCAGTTCTTC
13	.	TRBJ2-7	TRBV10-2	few	CASSARSSYEQYF	TGCGCCAGCAGTGCGCGAAGCTCCTACGAGCAGTACTTC
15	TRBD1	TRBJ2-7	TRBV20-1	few	CSARAGTGALYEQYF	TGCAGTGCTAGGGCCGGGACAGGGGCTCTCTACGAGCAGTACTTC
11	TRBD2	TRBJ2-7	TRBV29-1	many	CSVRLAGEQYF	TGCAGCGTTAGGCTAGCGGGGGAGCAGTACTTC
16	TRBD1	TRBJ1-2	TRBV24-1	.	CATSTGGEGRAYGYTF	TGTGCCACCAGCACAGGGGGCGAAGGCCGGGCGTATGGCTACACCTTC
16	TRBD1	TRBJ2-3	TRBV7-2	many	CASSLGTARATDTQYF	TGTGCCAGCAGCTTGGGGACAGCCCGGGCCACAGATACGCAGTATTTT
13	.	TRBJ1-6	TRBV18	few	CASSGDHPSPLHF	TGTGCCAGCTCAGGGGACCATCCTTCACCCCTCCACTTT
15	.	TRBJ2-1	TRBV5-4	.	CASSLRDGSVNEQFF	TGTGCCAGCAGCTTGAGGGACGGATCCGTTAATGAGCAGTTCTTC
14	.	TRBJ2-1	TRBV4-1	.	CASSQDATRNEQFF	TGCGCCAGCAGCCAAGATGCGACTAGGAATGAGCAGTTCTTC
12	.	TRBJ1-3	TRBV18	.	CASSQGRNTIYF	TGTGCCAGCTCACAGGGGCGGAACACCATATATTTT